This TCR beta chain derives from a study of beta chain features in type 1 diabetes. Study-wide results and caveats: In every one of the four CD4+ subsets, TCRB CDR3s were moderately but significantly shorter in Type 1 diabetes patients.

Only a few counts were recorded for this clone. Its antigen is unidentified. About 100 mL of blood, on average, came from one heparinised draw per donor. Purities in excess of 95% were seen in all sorted populations. After removal of 3 bases from V and 1 base from J, the junction contained 4 bases not matched to a gene. Germline CDR1 is MNHNS and CDR2 is SASEGT. The CDR3 totals 16 residues. The authors reverse transcribed all of the isolated RNA, so sequencing captured expressed TCRB transcripts. The table came from immunoSEQ multiplex PCR; TCRdb's copy has only in-frame clones and leaves some out. Counted here are some 290,000 clones, around 24% occurring once; the ten biggest clones make up around 0.012%.

This TCR derives from a woman younger than 45 with type 1 diabetes. The source material was naive CD4+ T cells from blood. This chain uses TRBV6-1 with TRBJ2-2, with 8 nucleotides matching TRBD1. In DNA, the CDR3 is TGTGCCAGCAGTGAGATCGGACAGGGGAACACCGGGGAGCTGTTTTTT. The encoded protein is CASSEIGQGNTGELFF.